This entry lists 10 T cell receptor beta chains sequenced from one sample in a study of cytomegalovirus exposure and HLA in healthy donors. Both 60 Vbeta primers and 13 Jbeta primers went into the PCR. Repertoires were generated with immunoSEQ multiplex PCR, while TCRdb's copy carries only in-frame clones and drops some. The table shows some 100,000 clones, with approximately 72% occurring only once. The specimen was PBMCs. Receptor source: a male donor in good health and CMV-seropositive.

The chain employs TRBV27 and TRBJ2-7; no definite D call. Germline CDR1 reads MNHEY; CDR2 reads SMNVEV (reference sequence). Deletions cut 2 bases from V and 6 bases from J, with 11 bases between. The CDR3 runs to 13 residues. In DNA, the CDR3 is TGTGCCAGCAGTTTAGGCAGGTATAGCGAGCAGTACTTC. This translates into CASSLGRYSEQYF.

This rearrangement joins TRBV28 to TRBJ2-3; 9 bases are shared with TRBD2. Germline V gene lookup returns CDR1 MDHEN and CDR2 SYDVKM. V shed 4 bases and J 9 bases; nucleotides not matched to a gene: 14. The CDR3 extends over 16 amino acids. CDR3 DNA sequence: TGTGCCAGCAGTTCCTTAGCGGGGGCGACGCCATCCACGCAGTATTTT. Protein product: CASSSLAGATPSTQYF.

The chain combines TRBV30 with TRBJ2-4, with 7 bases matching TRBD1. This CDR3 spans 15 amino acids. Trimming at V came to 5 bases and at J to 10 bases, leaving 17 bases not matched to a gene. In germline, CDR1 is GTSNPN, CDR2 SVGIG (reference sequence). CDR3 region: CAWGWAEAGGLIQYF. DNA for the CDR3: TGTGCCTGGGGCTGGGCTGAGGCAGGGGGTTTAATTCAGTACTTC.

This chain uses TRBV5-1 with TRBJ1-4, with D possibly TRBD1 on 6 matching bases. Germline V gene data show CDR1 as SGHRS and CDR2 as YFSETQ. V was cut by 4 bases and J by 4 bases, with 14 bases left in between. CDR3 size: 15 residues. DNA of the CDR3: TGCGCCAGCAGCCCGGCTGGGGGCGTTAATGAAAAACTGTTTTTT. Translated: CASSPAGGVNEKLFF.

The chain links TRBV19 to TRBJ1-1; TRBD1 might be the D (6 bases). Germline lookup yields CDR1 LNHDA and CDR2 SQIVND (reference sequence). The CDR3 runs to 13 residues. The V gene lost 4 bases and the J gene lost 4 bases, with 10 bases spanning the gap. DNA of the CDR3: TGTGCCAGTAGTACAGGGGCAGGCACTGAAGCTTTCTTT. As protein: CASSTGAGTEAFF.

The CDR3 bases are TGTGCCAGCACTAAGAATTTGAACACTGAAGCTTTCTTT. It yields the protein CASTKNLNTEAFF. This chain connects TRBV6-5 to TRBJ1-1; D unclear. V dropped 7 bases and J dropped 0 bases, with 9 bases sitting between them. Germline CDR1 MNHEY, CDR2 SVGAGI. This CDR3 has 13 residues.

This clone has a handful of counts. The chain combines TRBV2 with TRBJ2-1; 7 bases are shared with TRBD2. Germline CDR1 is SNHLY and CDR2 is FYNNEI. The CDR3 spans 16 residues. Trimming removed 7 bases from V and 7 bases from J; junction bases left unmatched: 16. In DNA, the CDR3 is TGTGCCAGCACCATCTATGGGGGGGATAATGGTAATGAGCAGTTCTTC. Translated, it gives CASTIYGGDNGNEQFF.

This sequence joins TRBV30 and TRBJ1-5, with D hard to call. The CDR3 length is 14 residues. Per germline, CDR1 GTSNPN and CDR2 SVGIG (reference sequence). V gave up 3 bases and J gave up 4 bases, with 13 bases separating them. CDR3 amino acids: CAWRNSRNNQPQHF. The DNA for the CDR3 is TGTGCCTGGAGGAACAGCAGGAATAATCAGCCCCAGCATTTT.

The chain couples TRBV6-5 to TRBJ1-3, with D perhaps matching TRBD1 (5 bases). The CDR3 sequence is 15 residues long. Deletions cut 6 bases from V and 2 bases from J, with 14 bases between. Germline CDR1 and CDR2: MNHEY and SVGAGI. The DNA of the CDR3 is TGTGCCAGCAGAACGGGGGGGGAGGCTGGAAACACCATATATTTT. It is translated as CASRTGGEAGNTIYF.

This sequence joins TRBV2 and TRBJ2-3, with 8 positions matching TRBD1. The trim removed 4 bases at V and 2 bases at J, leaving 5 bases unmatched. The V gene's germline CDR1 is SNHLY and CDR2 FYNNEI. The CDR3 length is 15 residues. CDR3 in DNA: TGTGCCAGCAGTGTAGGACAGGGAGTCACAGATACGCAGTATTTT. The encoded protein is CASSVGQGVTDTQYF.